What follows are 10 T cell receptor beta chains derived from one specimen sequenced in a study of cytomegalovirus exposure and HLA in healthy donors (dated by TCRdb to the late 2010s). Libraries were built with the immunoSEQ multiplex PCR assay. For the multiplex PCR, a mixture combining 60 forward primers for TCR Vbeta segments and 13 reverse primers for TCR Jbeta segments was used. As stored in TCRdb, this immuneACCESS dataset retains in-frame rearrangements with V and J assigned. A fraction of the clones does not appear; measured against another copy, unresolved V genes explain less than half of the discrepancy, and the remainder lacks a known reason. This sample holds about 190,000 clones; roughly 75% were observed only once. Approximately 5% of the sample goes to the ten largest clones. The sample taken for sequencing was PBMCs. These receptors were taken from a man aged 25 to 40 in good health and CMV-seropositive.

The chain carries TRBV4-1 and TRBJ2-1, with a possible D match to TRBD2 (6 bases). V was trimmed by 5 bases and J by 1 base, leaving 12 bases between them. Germline CDR1 is MGHRA and CDR2 is YSYEKL. The CDR3 covers 15 residues. The CDR3 nucleotides are TGCGCCAGCAGCTCGGGACTGCCTTCCTACAATGAGCAGTTCTTC. It yields the protein CASSSGLPSYNEQFF.

V and J are TRBV19 and TRBJ2-2; TRBD1 might be the D (6 bases). Germline V lookup: CDR1 LNHDA, CDR2 SQIVND (reference sequence). The V end lost 4 bases, the J end lost 0 bases, and 12 bases lay between the germline ends. This CDR3 region has 16 residues. In nucleotides, the CDR3 is TGTGCCAGTAGTAGTCTGGGGGCCGCGAACACCGGGGAGCTGTTTTTT. Residues: CASSSLGAANTGELFF.

J is TRBJ2-5 and V is TRBV5-6; TRBD2 might be the D (5 bases). The J call is in doubt because the DNA end fits TRBJ2-7 better. CDR1 and CDR2 (germline): SGHDT, YYEEEE. The CDR3 extends over 13 amino acids. CDR3 sequence reads: CASATGSSYEQYF. CDR3 DNA sequence: TGTGCCAGCGCTACTGGGAGCTCCTACGAGCAGTACTTC.

This clone was seen just once. The V gene is TRBV7-6, the J gene TRBJ2-2, with a weak D call TRBD2 (5 bases). V was cut by 3 bases and J by 3 bases, with 17 bases left in between. Germline CDR1 SGHVS, CDR2 FNYEAQ. The CDR3 length is 17 residues. CDR3 protein: CASSFKRGNTHTGELFF. The CDR3 coding sequence is TGTGCCAGCAGCTTTAAGCGAGGGAATACCCACACCGGGGAGCTGTTTTTT.

The rearrangement joins TRBV10-2 to TRBJ2-3; 8 positions match TRBD2. The V gene end was trimmed by 5 bases and the J gene end by 0 bases; junction bases not matched to a gene: 7. The germline gives CDR1 WSHSY, CDR2 SAAADI. CDR3 length: 16 residues. In nucleotides, the CDR3 is TGCGCCAGCAGTCTAGAAGGCGGGAGGAGCACAGATACGCAGTATTTT. Residues: CASSLEGGRSTDTQYF.

V gene TRBV7-9 combines with J gene TRBJ1-2, with 10 nucleotides matching TRBD1. Unmatched junction bases numbered 2, after V lost 1 base and J lost 0 bases. The CDR3 loop spans 16 amino acids. Looked up from germline, CDR1 is SEHNR and CDR2 is FQNEAQ (reference sequence). DNA of the CDR3: TGTGCCAGCAGCTTAGGGGGGACAGGGGCTAACTATGGCTACACCTTC. Translated, it gives CASSLGGTGANYGYTF.

This chain joins TRBV15 and TRBJ2-7, with TRBD2 matching 7 bases. The V gene's germline CDR1 is LNHNV and CDR2 YYDKDF (reference sequence). Trimming cost V 0 bases and J 3 bases; bases outside gene matches: 5. CDR3 size: 15 residues. The CDR3: CATSREGGEGYEQYF. The CDR3 bases are TGTGCCACCAGCAGAGAGGGTGGGGAGGGCTACGAGCAGTACTTC.

The V gene is TRBV5-1, the J gene TRBJ2-2; 8 bases line up with TRBD2. The CDR3 runs to 16 residues. J gave up 2 bases and V 1 base, and 4 bases lay outside the gene matches. In germline, CDR1 is SGHRS, CDR2 YFSETQ. CDR3 sequence reads: CASSLLSGINTGELFF. The CDR3 nucleotides read TGCGCCAGCAGCTTGCTTAGCGGGATTAACACCGGGGAGCTGTTTTTT.

The chain carries TRBV5-4 and TRBJ2-5, with 7 bases aligning to TRBD1. The CDR3 extends over 14 amino acids. Losses at the gene ends were 4 bases for V and 3 bases for J; bases not matched to a gene: 6. Germline loops: CDR1 SGHNT, CDR2 YYREEE (reference sequence). CDR3 amino acids: CASSTQGLEETQYF. For the CDR3, the DNA is TGTGCCAGCAGCACACAGGGGCTGGAAGAGACCCAGTACTTC.

The V call is TRBV6-5, the J call TRBJ2-3, with 7 bases lining up with TRBD1. The CDR3 has 15 residues. Germline values: CDR1 MNHEY, CDR2 SVGAGI. The junction had 6 bases not matched to a gene; V was cut back by 2 bases and J by 4 bases. The chain's CDR3 is CASSYRQGVADTQYF. The CDR3 coding sequence is TGTGCCAGCAGTTACCGACAGGGAGTGGCAGATACGCAGTATTTT.